One sample yielded the 28 T cell receptor beta chains listed below, sequenced in a study of T cells in localized non-small cell lung cancer. The method was immunoSEQ multiplex PCR; TCRdb's version includes in-frame clones alone and lacks a portion of them. The data show about 3,000 clones, with around 25% seen just once and around 20% held by the top ten. The sequenced sample was normal lung tissue next to the tumor, obtained before any cancer treatment. The receptors were sampled from a female donor over 55 with stage I squamous cell lung carcinoma.

CDR3 DNA sequence: TGTGCCAGCTCACCATCTTTGGGTGAAAAACTGTTTTTT. It is translated as CASSPSLGEKLFF. V and J are TRBV18 and TRBJ1-4, with unresolved D. V lost 2 bases and J 7 bases, leaving 8 bases between the germline ends. This CDR3 is 13 amino acids long. The germline V gene encodes CDR1 KGHSH and CDR2 LQKENI.

The chain carries TRBV9 and TRBJ1-1; 9 nucleotides agree with TRBD1. This CDR3 has 15 residues. The germline CDR1 and CDR2 sequences are SGDLS and YYNGEE. V lost 3 bases to trimming and J lost 1 base; unmatched junction nucleotides: 4. The CDR3 sequence is CASSEGTGSNTEAFF. DNA for the CDR3: TGTGCCAGCAGCGAGGGGACAGGGTCGAACACTGAAGCTTTCTTT.

The chain recombines TRBV28 with TRBJ2-2; D ambiguous. The CDR3 spans 13 residues. Germline loops: CDR1 MDHEN, CDR2 SYDVKM. V shed 7 bases and J shed 2 bases, with 8 bases lying between them. CDR3 DNA sequence: TGTGCCAGCATGGTACTCAACACCGGGGAGCTGTTTTTT. It yields the protein CASMVLNTGELFF.

This chain uses TRBV28 with TRBJ1-1; D gene ambiguous. The CDR3 is 12 residues long. The V gene's germline CDR1 is MDHEN and CDR2 SYDVKM. V lost 2 bases, J lost 2 bases, and 3 bases lay in between. CDR3 bases: TGTGCCAGCAGTTTACGAAACACTGAAGCTTTCTTT. Residues: CASSLRNTEAFF.

This clone qualifies as medium-sized. The chain is built from TRBV6-8 and TRBJ1-1; 8 bases line up with TRBD1. The CDR3 contains 14 residues. Germline V gene lookup returns CDR1 MNHGY and CDR2 SAAAGT. Trimming took 5 bases from V and 1 from J; bases not matched to a gene: 3. In DNA, the CDR3 is TGTGCCAGCAGTACAGGGGGAGGGAACACTGAAGCTTTCTTT. Its translation is CASSTGGGNTEAFF.

V gene TRBV30 combines with J gene TRBJ2-3, with 14 bases matching TRBD2. The V gene's germline CDR1 is GTSNPN and CDR2 SVGIG (reference sequence). V lost 1 base to trimming and J lost 5 bases; unmatched junction nucleotides: 11. This CDR3 is built from 18 residues. CDR3 loop: CAWSGLAGGSFAVDTQYF. The CDR3 DNA reads as TGTGCCTGGAGTGGACTAGCGGGAGGGTCCTTCGCGGTAGATACGCAGTATTTT.

The chain combines TRBV19 with TRBJ2-7; TRBD2 aligns across 7 bases. This CDR3 spans 15 amino acids. V dropped 5 bases and J dropped 7; count of bases not matched to a gene: 14. The V gene's germline CDR1 is LNHDA and CDR2 SQIVND (reference sequence). DNA of the CDR3: TGTGCCAGTAGTGCCATAGCGGGTCCGACGGGGGAGCAGTACTTC. This codes for CASSAIAGPTGEQYF.

Sample share makes this clone medium-sized. The chain recombines TRBV11-3 with TRBJ2-7; 7 bases line up with TRBD2. Germline V gene lookup returns CDR1 SGHNT and CDR2 YENEEA. The length of the CDR3 is 14 residues. Trimming removed 2 bases from V and 3 bases from J; junction bases left unmatched: 4. CDR3 protein: CASSLLAGVYEQYF. The CDR3 coding sequence is TGTGCCAGCAGCTTACTGGCGGGGGTCTACGAGCAGTACTTC.

This sequence joins TRBV5-1 and TRBJ2-5, with 9 bases lining up with TRBD1. J gave up 5 bases and V 3 bases, and 8 bases lay outside the gene matches. The length of the CDR3 is 15 residues. Germline lookup yields CDR1 SGHRS and CDR2 YFSETQ. This CDR3 is CASSSGTGTGETQYF. The DNA for the CDR3 is TGCGCCAGCAGCTCCGGGACAGGGACTGGGGAGACCCAGTACTTC.

The sample holds a few counts of this clone. The chain has TRBV9 and TRBJ1-2, with D perhaps TRBD1 (5 bases). The length of the CDR3 is 15 residues. With 2 bases removed from V and 0 bases from J, the gap between germline ends came to 11 bases. Germline V CDR1 and CDR2: SGDLS, YYNGEE. CDR3 DNA sequence: TGTGCCAGCAGCGTGAGAGACAGCGCTAACTATGGCTACACCTTC. Residues: CASSVRDSANYGYTF.

The chain is built from TRBV19 and TRBJ2-1, with 8 positions matching TRBD2. With V trimmed by 6 bases and J by 7 bases, 5 bases remained unmatched. CDR3 length equals 13 residues. From germline, CDR1 is LNHDA and CDR2 SQIVND (reference sequence). CDR3 DNA sequence: TGTGCCAGTAGGTTACTAGCGGAGAATGAGCAGTTCTTC. As protein: CASRLLAENEQFF.

This clone is labeled as medium-sized. The chain uses TRBV6-8 and TRBJ2-2; tentative D call: TRBD1 (5 bases). The CDR3 spans 12 residues. The germline CDR1 and CDR2 sequences are MNHGY and SAAAGT. The V gene lost 5 bases and the J gene lost 4 bases, with 5 bases spanning the gap. DNA for the CDR3: TGTGCCAGCAGTGACAGCACCGGGGAGCTGTTTTTT. Translating gives CASSDSTGELFF.

The V and J genes are TRBV30 and TRBJ1-5; possible D gene TRBD1, 6 bases. The CDR3 is made up of 12 amino acids. Germline lookup yields CDR1 GTSNPN and CDR2 SVGIG (reference sequence). The germline V and J ends were trimmed by 2 bases and 7 bases, with 9 bases remaining between them. CDR3 loop: CAWSQGQQPQHF. DNA for the CDR3: TGTGCCTGGAGTCAGGGGCAACAGCCCCAGCATTTT.

This clone turned up a few times. V gene TRBV7-5 combines with J gene TRBJ2-5; the D call in the table, TRBD2, was not verified against the DNA. TRBV7-5 is designated a pseudogene. This CDR3 is 17 amino acids long. CDR3 protein: CASSLGTSGRPQETQYF. Written as DNA, the CDR3 is TGTGCCAGCAGCCTCGGGACTAGCGGGAGGCCCCAAGAGACCCAGTACTTC.

Sample share makes this clone medium-sized. The junction departs from germline at one end; a sequencing error may be responsible. The chain carries TRBV6-8 and TRBJ2-1; the D is unclear. Germline-derived CDR1 and CDR2 are MNHGY and SAAAGT. CDR3 size: 13 residues. CDR3 coding DNA: TGTGCCAGCAGTGACTCTGAACGGAATGAGCAGTTCTTC. Translation: CASSDSERNEQFF.

The chain is built from TRBV6-8 and TRBJ2-2, with 12 bases aligning to TRBD2. The CDR3 spans 18 residues. Germline CDR1 and CDR2: MNHGY and SAAAGT. V dropped 5 bases and J dropped 6; count of bases not matched to a gene: 13. The CDR3 loop is CASSNLAGGSSPPGELFF. The CDR3 DNA sequence: TGTGCCAGCAGTAATCTAGCGGGAGGGTCTTCTCCCCCCGGGGAGCTGTTTTTT.

The chain couples TRBV7-5 to TRBJ2-3; the listed D gene, TRBD2, was not tested against the DNA. TRBV7-5 is deemed a pseudogene. The CDR3 totals 16 residues. The CDR3 is CASSQGLAGVADTQYF. DNA for the CDR3: TGTGCCAGCAGCCAGGGACTAGCGGGAGTCGCAGATACGCAGTATTTT.

In its sample, this clone is medium-sized. The J gene is TRBJ2-1, the V gene TRBV6-8; D is tentatively TRBD1 or TRBD2 (5 bases each). CDR1 and CDR2 from the germline V gene are MNHGY and SAAAGT. The V and J ends lost 6 bases and 1 base respectively, with 16 bases between them. The length of the CDR3 is 16 residues. The CDR3 nucleotides read TGTGCCAGCAGGGACGGCAATGAGGGGTCCTACAATGAGCAGTTCTTC. Amino acids: CASRDGNEGSYNEQFF.

By its share, this clone is medium-sized (0.01 to 0.1%). The J gene is TRBJ2-7, the V gene TRBV6-8; 8 bases map to TRBD2. Germline loops: CDR1 MNHGY, CDR2 SAAAGT. This CDR3 has 14 residues. With V trimmed by 2 bases and J by 4 bases, 4 bases remained unmatched. The CDR3 is CASSYGAGGYEQYF. CDR3 DNA: TGTGCCAGCAGTTACGGTGCGGGAGGTTACGAGCAGTACTTC.

V and J are TRBV6-1 and TRBJ2-7, with D perhaps matching TRBD1 (5 bases). Trimming left V 1 base short and J 1 base short, with 14 bases between. The germline gives CDR1 MNHNS, CDR2 SASEGT. The length of the CDR3 is 16 residues. The CDR3 sequence is CASSEVKGRGSYEQYF. For the CDR3, the DNA is TGTGCCAGCAGTGAAGTCAAGGGGCGAGGATCCTACGAGCAGTACTTC.

This rearrangement joins TRBV27 to TRBJ2-5, with unresolved D. The germline CDR1 and CDR2 sequences are MNHEY and SMNVEV (reference sequence). Trimming shortened V by 4 bases and J by 4 bases, and 10 bases separated the two germline ends. CDR3 length equals 13 residues. The CDR3 DNA reads as TGTGCCAGCAGTTACGGGCCGCGAGAGACCCAGTACTTC. It encodes CASSYGPRETQYF.

CDR3 DNA: TGCAGCGTTCAAACGGACAGGAACACTGAAGCTTTCTTT. Translation: CSVQTDRNTEAFF. The rearrangement joins TRBV29-1 to TRBJ1-1, with D possibly matching TRBD1 (6 bases). The V end was cut by 5 bases, the J end by 1 base, with 11 bases between. From germline, CDR1 is SQVTM and CDR2 ANQGSEA. The CDR3 contains 13 residues.

The V gene is TRBV18, the J gene TRBJ2-4; possibly TRBD2 for D (5 bases). V dropped 6 bases and J dropped 1 base, with 22 bases sitting between them. The CDR3 is made up of 18 amino acids. Looked up from germline, CDR1 is KGHSH and CDR2 is LQKENI. The CDR3 loop reads CASSNIRGAPQAKNIQYF. DNA for the CDR3: TGTGCCAGCTCCAATATTCGGGGAGCCCCCCAGGCCAAAAACATTCAGTACTTC.

The gene calls are TRBV28 and TRBJ2-3, with TRBD1 matching over 9 bases. Trimming took 5 bases from V and 0 from J; bases not matched to a gene: 6. The CDR3 consists of 16 residues. From germline, CDR1 is MDHEN and CDR2 SYDVKM. The CDR3 region is CASSPAQGASTDTQYF. The CDR3 region has the DNA TGTGCCAGCAGTCCCGCACAGGGGGCTAGCACAGATACGCAGTATTTT.

V gene TRBV28 combines with J gene TRBJ2-6, with D hard to call. Trimming cost V 4 bases and J 2 bases, with 9 bases left between them. This CDR3 contains 15 residues. CDR1 is MDHEN and CDR2 is SYDVKM in the germline V gene. The CDR3: CASSSGEPGANVLTF. The CDR3 DNA is TGTGCCAGCAGTTCCGGTGAACCTGGGGCCAACGTCCTGACTTTC.

This clone was observed a few times. The chain couples TRBV28 to TRBJ1-5; the D gene is possibly TRBD1 (5 bases). This CDR3 spans 13 amino acids. Between the trimmed V and J ends, which lost 4 bases and 7 bases, there was a span of 11 bases. In germline, CDR1 is MDHEN, CDR2 SYDVKM. CDR3 in DNA: TGTGCCAGCAGTTCCGGGGCTCGGCAGCCCCAGCATTTT. This translates into CASSSGARQPQHF.

The V and J genes are TRBV5-1 and TRBJ2-1; weak D call: TRBD2 (5 bases). CDR3 length: 19 residues. The germline V gene has CDR1 SGHRS and CDR2 YFSETQ. The V end lost 0 bases, the J end lost 1 base, and 20 bases lay between the germline ends. The CDR3 region is CASSLARSLASLSYNEQFF. The CDR3 nucleotides read TGCGCCAGCAGCTTGGCCCGATCATTAGCGAGCCTTTCCTACAATGAGCAGTTCTTC.

This chain joins TRBV9 and TRBJ1-3, with TRBD1 matching 7 bases. CDR1 and CDR2 from the germline V gene are SGDLS and YYNGEE. The CDR3 covers 15 residues. With V trimmed by 5 bases and J by 0 bases, 5 bases remained unmatched. The CDR3, as DNA: TGTGCCAGCAGTCCGGACAGGAGCTCTGGAAACACCATATATTTT. Protein product: CASSPDRSSGNTIYF.